This TCR beta chain emerged from a study of cytomegalovirus exposure and HLA in healthy donors. This clone was detected only once. What it binds is not known. Germline V gene lookup returns CDR1 LGHNA and CDR2 YNFKEQ. The CDR3 loop spans 15 amino acids. Between the trimmed V and J ends, which lost 0 bases and 3 bases, there was a span of 12 bases. Study-wide results and limits: Many donors carried some public TCRs, although rarity characterized most TCR sequences. A likely sequencing artifact accounted for one observed cluster of highly shared sequence variants.

The PCR had 60 Vbeta and 13 Jbeta primers. The repertoire was sequenced with immunoSEQ multiplex PCR; TCRdb's copy has only in-frame clones and lacks some. The table has 90,000 to 140,000 clones, approximately 82% seen once. The chain links TRBV4-2 to TRBJ2-7; D is unclear. The TCR was taken from a man aged 40-49 years in good health and CMV-seropositive. The sequenced sample was PBMCs. The chain's CDR3 is CASSQDLEAYYEQYF. The CDR3 region has the DNA TGTGCCAGCAGCCAAGACCTGGAAGCGTACTACGAGCAGTACTTC.